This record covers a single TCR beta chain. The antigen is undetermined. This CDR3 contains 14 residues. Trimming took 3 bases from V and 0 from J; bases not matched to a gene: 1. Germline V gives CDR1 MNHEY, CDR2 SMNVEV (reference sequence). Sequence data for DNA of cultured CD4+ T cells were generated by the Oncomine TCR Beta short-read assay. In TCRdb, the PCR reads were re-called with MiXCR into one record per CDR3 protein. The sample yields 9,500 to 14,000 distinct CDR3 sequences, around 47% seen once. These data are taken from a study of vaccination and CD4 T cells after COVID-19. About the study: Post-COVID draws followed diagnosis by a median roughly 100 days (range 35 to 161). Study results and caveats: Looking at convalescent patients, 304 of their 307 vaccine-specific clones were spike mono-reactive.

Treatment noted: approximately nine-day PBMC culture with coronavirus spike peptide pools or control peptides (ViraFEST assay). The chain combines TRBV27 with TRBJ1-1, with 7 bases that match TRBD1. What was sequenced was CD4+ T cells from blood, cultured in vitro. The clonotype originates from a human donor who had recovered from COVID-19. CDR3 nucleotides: TGTGCCAGCAGTTTTCAGGGGGTGAACACTGAAGCTTTCTTT. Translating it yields CASSFQGVNTEAFF.